This entry lists 9 T cell receptor beta chains sequenced from one sample in a study of regulatory T cells in long-lasting Graves disease. Time point denoted: persistent/refractory GD, antithyroid drugs over 5 years with positive TRAb. Generation of the TCR library employed RNA extracted from PBMCs. Assembly of TCR beta libraries relied on iRepertoire HTBI primers together with Arm-PCR of CDR3 regions. TCRdb reprocessed the multiplex PCR reads via MiXCR and lists one record per CDR3 protein. Here the sample spans fewer than 400,000 distinct CDR3 sequences, about 20% being singletons. The sample was peripheral blood mononuclear cells (PBMCs), taken when the disease was refractory, from a patient treated with antithyroid drugs. The receptors originated from a female donor with Graves disease.

In its sample, this clonotype was seen a few times. V gene TRBV4-2 combines with J gene TRBJ2-5; TRBD2 is a possible D gene (6 bases). The V gene lost 2 bases and the J gene lost 5 bases, with 12 bases spanning the gap. The CDR3 covers 14 residues. Germline V lookup: CDR1 LGHNA, CDR2 YNFKEQ. The CDR3 protein is CASSQSQRGETQYF. CDR3 in DNA: TGTGCCAGCAGCCAATCTCAACGGGGGGAGACCCAGTACTTC.

The chain combines TRBV6-2 or TRBV6-3 with TRBJ1-5; D gene unclear. The germline gives CDR1 MNHEY, CDR2 SVGEGT. The V and J ends lost 5 bases and 4 bases respectively, with 15 bases between them. The CDR3 is 15 residues long. CDR3 loop: CASSPTDGLNQPQHF. The CDR3 DNA follows: TGTGCCAGCAGTCCAACGGACGGCCTTAATCAGCCCCAGCATTTT.

This clonotype has a handful of counts. The rearrangement links TRBV7-2 to TRBJ2-3, with D perhaps matching TRBD1 or TRBD2 (5 bases each). Germline V CDR1 and CDR2: SGHTA, FQGNSA. This CDR3 has 16 amino acids. Trimming pared 7 bases from V and 0 bases from J, leaving 17 bases between. Written as DNA, the CDR3 is TGTGCCAGCACCTGGGGAGTGGACACTAGCACAGATACGCAGTATTTT. It codes for CASTWGVDTSTDTQYF.

This clonotype has only one observation. The chain combines TRBV29-1 with TRBJ1-1, with a tentative D call TRBD1 (6 bases). This CDR3 is 13 amino acids long. Germline assignment: CDR1 SQVTM and CDR2 ANQGSEA. Trimming cost V 3 bases and J 6 bases, with 14 bases left between them. The CDR3 DNA follows: TGCAGCGTTGACCAGGGGTGGGAGGCTGAAGCTTTCTTT. Translated, it gives CSVDQGWEAEAFF.

The DNA for the CDR3 is TGTGCCAGCTCACCGTCCGGGACACCCTGGGAGCAGTACTTC. This sequence encodes CASSPSGTPWEQYF. The chain joins TRBV18 to TRBJ2-7; possible D gene TRBD1, 6 bases. Trimming stripped 3 bases from V and 7 bases from J, with 16 bases between. The CDR3 sequence is 14 residues long. CDR1 KGHSH and CDR2 LQKENI come from the germline V gene.

The chain has TRBV9 and TRBJ2-4; perhaps TRBD2 as D (5 bases). The germline V gene encodes CDR1 SGDLS and CDR2 YYNGEE. The CDR3 sequence is 14 residues long. The V gene lost 0 bases and the J gene lost 3 bases, with 7 bases spanning the gap. CDR3 DNA sequence: TGTGCCAGCAGCGTAGAAGAGGGCAAAAACATTCAGTACTTC. Encoded protein: CASSVEEGKNIQYF.

The chain uses TRBV7-8 and TRBJ2-5; tentatively, D is TRBD2 (7 bases). The germline V and J ends were trimmed by 5 bases and 5 bases, with 15 bases remaining between them. This CDR3 is 14 amino acids long. The germline gives CDR1 SGHVS, CDR2 FQNEAQ. CDR3 nucleotides: TGTGCCAGCAGCGAGGGAGGGGGAAGGGAGACCCAGTACTTC. Amino acid sequence: CASSEGGGRETQYF.

This clonotype was observed at least ten times. The chain carries TRBV12-3 or TRBV12-4 and TRBJ1-3; 7 bases fit TRBD1. The CDR3 has 13 residues. The ends lost 6 bases at V and 4 bases at J; junction bases unmatched: 3. The CDR3, as DNA: TGTGCCAGCAGACAGGGGTCCGGAAACACCATATATTTT. Amino acids: CASRQGSGNTIYF.

There are a few counts of this clonotype. The CDR3 DNA reads as TGTGCCAGCAGCCGGCAGGTGGAGACCGGGGAGCTGTTTTTT. Its translation is CASSRQVETGELFF. The rearrangement links TRBV28 to TRBJ2-2, with D unclear. Germline V gene data show CDR1 as MDHEN and CDR2 as SYDVKM. The V end lost 6 bases, the J end lost 5 bases, and 13 bases lay between the germline ends. The CDR3 runs to 14 residues.